This entry lists 19 T cell receptor beta chains sequenced from one sample in a study of shared clonotypes between healthy human individuals. Generated by immunoSEQ multiplex PCR, the TCRdb table keeps only in-frame clones and is missing some. Of roughly 2.6 million clones in the sample, just over 90% are singletons; the top ten hold roughly 0.13%. Sequenced: naive CD4+ T cells sorted from blood. The subset was: CD45RA+ positively selected. The receptors shown here come from a man aged 18 to 35 in good health.

The chain recombines TRBV7-9 with TRBJ2-6; D is undetermined. Germline CDR1 SEHNR, CDR2 FQNEAQ (reference sequence). The ends were cut back, 4 bases at V and 4 bases at J, with 11 bases in the middle. The CDR3 has 15 amino acids. The chain's CDR3 is CASSSTLIGANVLTF. In DNA form, the CDR3 reads TGTGCCAGCAGCTCTACACTTATAGGGGCCAACGTCCTGACTTTC.

Points on this clone: This CDR3 is also generated by other DNA sequences in the sample. The genes are TRBV9 and TRBJ2-5; 12 bases are a match to TRBD2. CDR1 is SGDLS and CDR2 is YYNGEE in the germline V gene. There are 15 residues in the CDR3. Trimming at V came to 3 bases and at J to 2 bases, leaving 2 bases not matched to a gene. CDR3 bases: TGTGCCAGCAGCGCTCTAGCGGGGGGGCAAGAGACCCAGTACTTC. This encodes CASSALAGGQETQYF.

The chain recombines TRBV7-3 with TRBJ2-5; D remains ambiguous. Trimming shortened V by 3 bases and J by 3 bases, and 8 bases separated the two germline ends. In germline, CDR1 is SGHTA, CDR2 FQGTGA. The CDR3 length is 13 residues. CDR3 coding DNA: TGTGCCAGCAGCTTTGGGGAAAAAGAGACCCAGTACTTC. Translation: CASSFGEKETQYF.

The CDR3 loop is CASSFQGGNTEAFF. The CDR3 nucleotides are TGCGCCAGCAGCTTTCAGGGGGGGAACACTGAAGCTTTCTTT. The chain has TRBV5-1 and TRBJ1-1, with TRBD1 identical over 7 bases. Germline V lookup: CDR1 SGHRS, CDR2 YFSETQ. The V segment lost 2 bases and the J segment 1 base; nucleotides outside the gene matches: 2. The CDR3 totals 14 residues. Supplemented by reference TRBV5-1 and TRBJ1-1, the full variable domain reads KAGVTQTPRYLIKTRGQQVTLSCSPISGHRSVSWYQQTPGQGLQFLFEYFSETQRNKGNFPGRFSGRQFSNSRSEMNVSTLELGDSALYLCASSFQGGNTEAFFGQGTRLTVV.

The chain couples TRBV5-6 to TRBJ2-7, with D maybe TRBD2 (6 bases). V was shortened by 0 bases and J by 1 base, with 14 bases between the two germline ends. Germline lookup yields CDR1 SGHDT and CDR2 YYEEEE. The CDR3 is 16 amino acids. This chain's CDR3 is CASSLGGASVSYEQYF. CDR3 coding DNA: TGTGCCAGCAGCTTGGGTGGGGCTAGCGTATCCTACGAGCAGTACTTC.

The V call is TRBV9, the J call TRBJ2-5; 8 bases match TRBD1. V was clipped by 3 bases and J by 5 bases; unmatched bases: 6. The CDR3 totals 14 residues. Germline assignment: CDR1 SGDLS and CDR2 YYNGEE. CDR3 nucleotide sequence: TGTGCCAGCAGCGCGACAGGGGCAATGGAGACCCAGTACTTC. Protein: CASSATGAMETQYF.

To note about this clone: At one of its ends the junction is not consistent with the germline gene, which may arise from a read error. The chain links TRBV5-1 to TRBJ2-2; 8 positions match TRBD2. CDR3 size: 16 residues. Germline V gives CDR1 SGHRS, CDR2 YFSETQ. The chain's CDR3 is CASSLALAGPVGELFF. CDR3 nucleotide sequence: TGCGCCAGCAGCTTGGCTCTAGCGGGTCCTGTCGGGGAACTGTTTTTT.

The rearrangement links TRBV5-8 to TRBJ2-3; tentatively, D is TRBD2 (5 bases). The germline V gene has CDR1 SGHTS and CDR2 YDEGEE. V gave up 0 bases and J gave up 1 base, with 9 bases separating them. The CDR3 totals 15 residues. The CDR3 DNA is TGTGCCAGCAGCTTGGGAGCGGACCGCACAGATACGCAGTATTTT. This sequence encodes CASSLGADRTDTQYF. Combining the CDR3 with reference TRBV5-8 and TRBJ2-3 gives the whole variable domain EAGVTQSPTHLIKTRGQQATLRCSPISGHTSVYWYQQALGLGLQFLLWYDEGEERNRGNFPPRFSGRQFPNYSSELNVNALELEDSALYLCASSLGADRTDTQYFGPGTRLTVL.

The CDR3 coding sequence is TGTGCCAGCAGCCGCGCAACAGGGGCACAGTACTCCTATAATTCACCCCTCCACTTT. Translation: CASSRATGAQYSYNSPLHF. The V and J genes are TRBV7-9 and TRBJ1-6; 7 bases match TRBD1. The V gene's germline CDR1 is SEHNR and CDR2 FQNEAQ (reference sequence). The CDR3 consists of 19 residues. V shed 5 bases, J shed 0 bases, and the junction held 13 bases outside the gene matches.

V gene TRBV29-1 combines with J gene TRBJ2-1; tentatively, D is TRBD2 (5 bases). The CDR3 is made up of 13 amino acids. Deletions cut 8 bases from V and 0 bases from J, with 11 bases between. In germline, CDR1 is SQVTM, CDR2 ANQGSEA. CDR3: CSHTGSSYNEQFF. The CDR3 DNA is TGCAGCCATACTGGGAGCTCCTACAATGAGCAGTTCTTC.

The CDR3 loop reads CAWSVLGGTDTQYF. CDR3 DNA: TGTGCCTGGAGTGTACTGGGGGGCACAGATACGCAGTATTTT. The chain carries TRBV30 and TRBJ2-3; D may be TRBD1 or TRBD2 (5 bases each). Germline V gene data show CDR1 as GTSNPN and CDR2 as SVGIG (reference sequence). This CDR3 region has 14 residues. With 0 bases removed from V and 1 base from J, the gap between germline ends came to 8 bases.

For the CDR3, the DNA is TGTGCCAGCAGCTCATTTGGGGGGGAAGAGACCCAGTACTTC. Residues: CASSSFGGEETQYF. This chain links TRBV7-3 with TRBJ2-5, with TRBD2 matching 7 bases. This CDR3 contains 14 residues. V trimming: 4 bases; J trimming: 3 bases; junction bases outside the gene matches: 5. Germline V gives CDR1 SGHTA, CDR2 FQGTGA.

The chain uses TRBV7-2 and TRBJ2-1; TRBD2 agrees at 10 bases. The germline V gene has CDR1 SGHTA and CDR2 FQGNSA. This CDR3 comprises 16 residues. V trimming: 1 base; J trimming: 9 bases; junction bases outside the gene matches: 9. CDR3 residues: CASSLVPAGGVTEQFF. DNA for the CDR3: TGTGCCAGCAGCTTAGTTCCAGCGGGGGGGGTCACTGAGCAGTTCTTC.

Comments on this clone: The same CDR3 also results from other DNA sequences found in this sample. CDR3 in DNA: TGTGCCACTCGGCGGCAGGGGGTCTACGAGCAGTACTTC. This encodes CATRRQGVYEQYF. This chain joins TRBV2 and TRBJ2-7; 7 nucleotides match TRBD1. This CDR3 is built from 13 residues. CDR1 SNHLY and CDR2 FYNNEI come from the germline V gene. Germline trimming cut 10 bases from V and 3 bases from J; bases unmatched to any gene: 9.

The CDR3 here is CASSLVSAGTGAYNSPLHF. DNA of the CDR3: TGTGCCAGCAGCCTAGTGAGCGCCGGGACAGGGGCCTATAATTCACCCCTCCACTTT. V usage is TRBV11-2 and J usage is TRBJ1-6; TRBD1 matches at 10 bases. V was clipped by 5 bases and J by 2 bases; unmatched bases: 12. CDR3 length equals 19 residues. Germline values: CDR1 SGHAT, CDR2 FQNNGV.

This clone has a single count. The sample holds other DNA sequences that translate to the same CDR3. J is TRBJ2-3 and V is TRBV30, with 10 bases matching TRBD1. CDR1 is GTSNPN and CDR2 is SVGIG in the germline V gene (reference sequence). This CDR3 is 15 amino acids long. The V and J ends lost 0 bases and 1 base, in that order; junction bases with no gene match: 1. CDR3 loop: CAWSVGTGGTDTQYF. The CDR3 DNA reads TGTGCCTGGAGTGTCGGGACAGGGGGCACAGATACGCAGTATTTT. Complete variable domain (other parts from reference TRBV30 and TRBJ2-3): SQTIHQWPATLVQPVGSPLSLECTVEGTSNPNLYWYRQAAGRGLQLLFYSVGIGQISSEVPQNLSASRPQDRQFILSSKKLLLSDSGFYLCAWSVGTGGTDTQYFGPGTRLTVL.

V and J are TRBV30 and TRBJ1-1; no reliable D call. The CDR3 has 12 amino acids. Germline CDR1 reads GTSNPN; CDR2 reads SVGIG (reference sequence). The V end was cut by 4 bases, the J end by 1 base, with 7 bases between. The CDR3 reads CAWINENTEAFF. The CDR3, as DNA: TGTGCCTGGATTAATGAGAACACTGAAGCTTTCTTT.

V gene TRBV18 combines with J gene TRBJ2-3; the D gene is possibly TRBD1 (6 bases). The V gene's germline CDR1 is KGHSH and CDR2 LQKENI. The V and J ends lost 2 bases and 0 bases respectively, with 15 bases between them. The CDR3 covers 17 residues. The CDR3 DNA sequence: TGTGCCAGCTCACCAAACCTCCGGGACACTAGCACAGATACGCAGTATTTT. Its protein is CASSPNLRDTSTDTQYF.

The rearrangement joins TRBV7-2 to TRBJ1-5; D is ambiguous. This CDR3 region has 13 residues. Germline values: CDR1 SGHTA, CDR2 FQGNSA. V was clipped by 1 base and J by 6 bases, with 7 bases between them. The CDR3 DNA sequence: TGTGCCAGCAGCTTAGTGACACTTCAGCCCCAGCATTTT. Its protein product is CASSLVTLQPQHF.